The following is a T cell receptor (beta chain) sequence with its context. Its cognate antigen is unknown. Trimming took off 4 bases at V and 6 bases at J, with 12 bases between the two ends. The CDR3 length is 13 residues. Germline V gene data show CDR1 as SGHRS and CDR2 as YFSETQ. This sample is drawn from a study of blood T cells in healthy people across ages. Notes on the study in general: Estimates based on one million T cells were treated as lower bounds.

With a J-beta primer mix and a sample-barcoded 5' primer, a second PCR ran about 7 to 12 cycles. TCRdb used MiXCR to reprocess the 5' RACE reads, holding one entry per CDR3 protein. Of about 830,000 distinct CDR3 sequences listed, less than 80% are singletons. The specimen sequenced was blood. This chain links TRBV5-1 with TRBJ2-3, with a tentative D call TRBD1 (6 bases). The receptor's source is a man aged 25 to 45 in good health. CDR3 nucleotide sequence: TGCGCCAGCAGCCTACAGGGAGAGGATACGCAGTATTTT. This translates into CASSLQGEDTQYF.